These T cell receptor beta chains were read from a single sample in a study of blood T cell repertoires in COVID-19. The protocol was immunoSEQ multiplex PCR, while the TCRdb copy is restricted to in-frame clones and leaves out a portion. The sample includes approximately 240,000 clones, about 90% of them seen just once. Material for sequencing was peripheral blood. The source is a woman aged 25 to 39 who had recovered from COVID-19. Both conserved end residues are part of each CDR3. D genes are given only for firm matches. Size values are once, few and many counts, or a class for expanded clones, and some rows have none.

TGTGCCAGCAGCAAAATGGAGCGGTCCCGCTCTGGAAACACCATATATTTT	CASSKMERSRSGNTIYF	17	TRBV21-1	-	TRBJ1-3	-
TGTGCCAGCAGCTTCAAGTCTGGAGGAGAGACCCAGTACTTC	CASSFKSGGETQYF	14	TRBV5-5	-	TRBJ2-5	-
TGTGCCAGCAGTGAGTCGGCTAGCGGGGCGCGGGAGCAGTACTTC	CASSESASGAREQYF	15	TRBV2	-	TRBJ2-7	TRBD2
TGTGCCAGCAGTCCCCCCATAGGGGCCGATGAAAAACTGTTTTTT	CASSPPIGADEKLFF	15	TRBV28	-	TRBJ1-4	-
TGTGCCAGCAGCCCGACAGGGGCAGGTGGCTACACCTTC	CASSPTGAGGYTF	13	TRBV3-1/TRBV3-2	-	TRBJ1-2	TRBD1
TGTGCCAGCAGCGTAGTTTCGTCGTCGTCAGCAGGGTTATACTATGGCTACACCTTC	CASSVVSSSSAGLYYGYTF	19	TRBV9	-	TRBJ1-2	-
TGCGCCAGCAGCTTGTTCCGGGACAGGGGGATAGGCCTAACCGAAGCTTTCTTT	CASSLFRDRGIGLTEAFF	18	TRBV5-1	-	TRBJ1-1	TRBD1
TGTGCCAGCAGCTCCGGGACAGTCGGCTACACCTTC	CASSSGTVGYTF	12	TRBV7-9	once	TRBJ1-2	TRBD1
TGCGCCAGCAGCCCCTGGACAGATATAAACTATGGCTACACCTTC	CASSPWTDINYGYTF	15	TRBV5-1	-	TRBJ1-2	-
TGTGCCAGCAACGGGGGTGGTGAAGCTTTCTTT	CASNGGGEAFF	11	TRBV2	-	TRBJ1-1	-
TGTGCCAGCAGCTTAGCAGGGAGCTCCTACAATGAGCAGTTCTTC	CASSLAGSSYNEQFF	15	TRBV7-8	-	TRBJ2-1	-
TGTGCCAGCAGCACACAGCCCGGATTGAACACTGAAGCTTTCTTT	CASSTQPGLNTEAFF	15	TRBV5-6	-	TRBJ1-1	-
TGTGCCAGCAGTTACCCGGGACTGGTTGACTACGAGCAGTACTTC	CASSYPGLVDYEQYF	15	TRBV6-2/TRBV6-3	-	TRBJ2-7	-
TGTGCCAGCAGCCGGTTTAGCGGGGCGACAGATACGCAGTATTTT	CASSRFSGATDTQYF	15	TRBV3-1/TRBV3-2	-	TRBJ2-3	TRBD2
TGTGCCAGCAGCGTAGAGGGGGCAGACGACGAGCAGTACTTC	CASSVEGADDEQYF	14	TRBV9	-	TRBJ2-7	TRBD1
TGTGCCATCAGTAGACAGGGCCTTGGCTACACCTTC	CAISRQGLGYTF	12	TRBV10-3	-	TRBJ1-2	TRBD1
TGCAGTGCTAGTCCCGGGACAGGCTATGGCTACACCTTC	CSASPGTGYGYTF	13	TRBV20-1	few	TRBJ1-2	TRBD1
TGTGCCTGGAGTGTTTTTAGCGGGGGGGAGCAGTTCTTC	CAWSVFSGGEQFF	13	TRBV30	-	TRBJ2-1	TRBD2
TGTGCCTCGCGGGGACAGGGAAGGGAGGCGCAGTACTTC	CASRGQGREAQYF	13	TRBV19	-	TRBJ2-7	TRBD1
TGCAGTGCTAGGCGGCCAGATACGCAGTATTTT	CSARRPDTQYF	11	TRBV20-1	few	TRBJ2-3	-
TGTGCCAGTAGTATAACGACAAGCTACGAGCAGTACTTC	CASSITTSYEQYF	13	TRBV19	-	TRBJ2-7	-
TGCGCCAGCAGCCCGATGGGGCGGGGGGGCCCTCCCTACGAGCAGTACTTC	CASSPMGRGGPPYEQYF	17	TRBV5-1	-	TRBJ2-7	TRBD2
TGTGCCATTACGGACAGGATGAACACTGAAGCTTTCTTT	CAITDRMNTEAFF	13	TRBV12-3/TRBV12-4	-	TRBJ1-1	TRBD1
TGTGCCAGCAGCAGGACTAGCGGGGGGCTTTGGAATGAGCAGTTCTTC	CASSRTSGGLWNEQFF	16	TRBV6-2/TRBV6-3	-	TRBJ2-1	TRBD2
TGCAGCGTTGTGAGGAGGGGCTCTGGAAACACCATATATTTT	CSVVRRGSGNTIYF	14	TRBV29-1	-	TRBJ1-3	-
TGTGCCAGCAGTCCCGAGGGACTAGCTGAATACGAGCAGTACTTC	CASSPEGLAEYEQYF	15	TRBV27	-	TRBJ2-7	TRBD2
TGCGCCCGCAGCCGCCCGGGACAGGGTGCTGGTGAGCAGTTCTTC	CARSRPGQGAGEQFF	15	TRBV4-1	-	TRBJ2-1	TRBD1
TGCGCCAGCAGCTTGCGAACAGGGATGGGGAACACTGAAGCTTTCTTT	CASSLRTGMGNTEAFF	16	TRBV5-1	-	TRBJ1-1	-
TGTGCCATCAGTGACCCTCAGGGGGCTGGCTATGGCTACACCTTC	CAISDPQGAGYGYTF	15	TRBV10-3	-	TRBJ1-2	TRBD1
TGTGCCAGTACCGGGACAGGGTATTCAGATACGCAGTATTTT	CASTGTGYSDTQYF	14	TRBV19	-	TRBJ2-3	TRBD1
TGTGCCAGCAGGCTAACCGGGACAGGGGCCAATGAGCAGTTCTTC	CASRLTGTGANEQFF	15	TRBV6-6	-	TRBJ2-1	TRBD1
TGTGCCAGCAGCTTAGAAGCCGGGTTAGCGGGCCCAATCTACAATGAGCAGTTCTTC	CASSLEAGLAGPIYNEQFF	19	TRBV7-2	-	TRBJ2-1	TRBD2
TGTGCCAGCAGGTGGGGACAGGGTAACACTGAAGCTTTCTTT	CASRWGQGNTEAFF	14	TRBV2	-	TRBJ1-1	TRBD1
TGCAGTGCTAGTCGGGATCGGCGTAACTCTGGAAACACCATATATTTT	CSASRDRRNSGNTIYF	16	TRBV20-1	-	TRBJ1-3	-
TGTGCCAGCAGCCTTAGGGGGCCCATGGATACGCAGTATTTT	CASSLRGPMDTQYF	14	TRBV3-1/TRBV3-2	-	TRBJ2-3	TRBD1
TGTGCCAGCAGAAAAACAGGGGGCTACAATGAGCAGTTCTTC	CASRKTGGYNEQFF	14	TRBV3-1/TRBV3-2	-	TRBJ2-1	TRBD1
TGCAGCGTTGAGCCGGGGGTGAACACTGAAGCTTTCTTT	CSVEPGVNTEAFF	13	TRBV29-1	-	TRBJ1-1	-
TGTGCCAGCAGCTTCCCCCTTACCGGGACAGGGGGCGAAGATACGCAGTATTTT	CASSFPLTGTGGEDTQYF	18	TRBV7-2	-	TRBJ2-3	TRBD1
TGCGCCAGCAGCCAAGCCTTCAGGAATGAGCAGTTCTTC	CASSQAFRNEQFF	13	TRBV4-1	-	TRBJ2-1	-
TGTGCCAGCAGCTTAGGGCAGGTTAACTATGGCTACACCTTC	CASSLGQVNYGYTF	14	TRBV7-9	-	TRBJ1-2	-
TGTGCCAGCTCACCGGGACAGGGTTTGGGGGGCTCCTACGAGCAGTACTTC	CASSPGQGLGGSYEQYF	17	TRBV18	once	TRBJ2-7	TRBD1
TGTGCCAGCAGCGAAGGGAGATATGGCTACACCTTC	CASSEGRYGYTF	12	TRBV9	-	TRBJ1-2	-